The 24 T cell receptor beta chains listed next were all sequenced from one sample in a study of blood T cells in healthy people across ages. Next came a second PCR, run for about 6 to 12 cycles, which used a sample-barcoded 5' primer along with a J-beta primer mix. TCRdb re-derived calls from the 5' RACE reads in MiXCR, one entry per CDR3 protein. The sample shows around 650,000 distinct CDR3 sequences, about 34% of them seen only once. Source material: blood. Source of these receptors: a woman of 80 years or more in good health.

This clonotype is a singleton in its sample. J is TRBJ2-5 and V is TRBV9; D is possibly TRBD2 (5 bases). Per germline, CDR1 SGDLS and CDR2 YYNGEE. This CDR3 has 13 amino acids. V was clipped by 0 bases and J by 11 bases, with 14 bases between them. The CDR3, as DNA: TGTGCCAGCAGCGTAGGGCATTCTGGGGAGCAGTACTTC. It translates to CASSVGHSGEQYF. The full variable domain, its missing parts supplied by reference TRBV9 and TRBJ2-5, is DSGVTQTPKHLITATGQRVTLRCSPRSGDLSVYWYQQSLDQGLQFLIQYYNGEERAKGNILERFSAQQFPDLHSELNLSSLELGDSALYFCASSVGHSGEQYFGPGTRLLVL.

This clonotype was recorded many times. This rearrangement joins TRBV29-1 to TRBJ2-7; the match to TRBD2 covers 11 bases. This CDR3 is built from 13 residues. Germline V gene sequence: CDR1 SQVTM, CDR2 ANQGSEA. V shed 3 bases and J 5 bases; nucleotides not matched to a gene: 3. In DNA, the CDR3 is TGCAGCGTTGATACTAGCGGGGGCAACGAGCAGTACTTC. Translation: CSVDTSGGNEQYF.

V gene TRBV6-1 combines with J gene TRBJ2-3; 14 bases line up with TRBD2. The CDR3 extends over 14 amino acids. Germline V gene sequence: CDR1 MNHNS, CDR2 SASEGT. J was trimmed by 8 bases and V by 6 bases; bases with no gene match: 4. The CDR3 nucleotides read TGTGCCAGCAGCGGGACTAGCGGGAGAAGTACGCAGTATTTT. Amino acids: CASSGTSGRSTQYF.

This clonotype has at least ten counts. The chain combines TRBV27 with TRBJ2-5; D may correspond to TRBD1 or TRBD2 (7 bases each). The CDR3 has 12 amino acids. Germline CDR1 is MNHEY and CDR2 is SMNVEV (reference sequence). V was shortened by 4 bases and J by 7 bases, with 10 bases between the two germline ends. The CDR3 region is CASSSGGGTQYF. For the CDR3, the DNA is TGTGCCAGCAGTTCAGGGGGGGGGACCCAGTACTTC.

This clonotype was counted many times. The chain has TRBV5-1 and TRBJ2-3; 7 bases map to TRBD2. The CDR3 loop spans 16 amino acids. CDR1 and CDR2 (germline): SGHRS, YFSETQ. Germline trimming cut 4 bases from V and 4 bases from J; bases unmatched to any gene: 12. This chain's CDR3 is CASSPEPGRAPDTQYF. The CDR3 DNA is TGCGCCAGCAGCCCCGAGCCAGGGAGGGCACCAGATACGCAGTATTTT.

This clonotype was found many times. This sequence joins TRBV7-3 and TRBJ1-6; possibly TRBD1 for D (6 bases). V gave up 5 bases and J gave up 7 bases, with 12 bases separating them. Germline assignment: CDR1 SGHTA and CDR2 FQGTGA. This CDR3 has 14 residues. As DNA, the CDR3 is TGTGCCAGCAGCGAACAGGGCGGGAATTCACCCCTCCACTTT. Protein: CASSEQGGNSPLHF.

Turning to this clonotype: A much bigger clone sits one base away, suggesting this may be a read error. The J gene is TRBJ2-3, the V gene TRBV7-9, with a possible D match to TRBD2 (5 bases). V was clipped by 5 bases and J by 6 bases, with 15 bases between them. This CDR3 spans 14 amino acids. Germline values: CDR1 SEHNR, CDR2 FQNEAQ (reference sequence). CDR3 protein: CASSPRTRLDTQYF. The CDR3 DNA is TGTGCCAGCAGCCCTAGGACTCGCTTGGATACGCAGTATTTT.

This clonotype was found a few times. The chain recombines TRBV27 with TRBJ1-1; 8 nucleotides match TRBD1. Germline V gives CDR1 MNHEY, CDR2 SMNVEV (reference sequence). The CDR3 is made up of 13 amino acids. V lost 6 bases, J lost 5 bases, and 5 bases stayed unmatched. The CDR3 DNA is TGTGCCAGCAGCGACAGGGGAAGAACTGAAGCTTTCTTT. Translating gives CASSDRGRTEAFF.

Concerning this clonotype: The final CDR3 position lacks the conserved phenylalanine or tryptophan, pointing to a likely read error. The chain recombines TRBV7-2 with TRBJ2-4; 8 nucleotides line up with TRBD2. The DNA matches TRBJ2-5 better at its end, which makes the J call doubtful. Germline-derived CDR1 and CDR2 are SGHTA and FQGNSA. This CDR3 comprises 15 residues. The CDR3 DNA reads TGTGCCAGCAGCTCGGGGGCGGGGGGCTGGGAGACCCAGTACTTA. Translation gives CASSSGAGGWETQYL.

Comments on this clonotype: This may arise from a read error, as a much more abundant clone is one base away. Here the CDR3 reads CASSSSQGGGTKAFF. The CDR3 bases are TGCGCCAGCAGCTCCAGCCAGGGGGGTGGCACTAAAGCTTTCTTT. V and J are TRBV5-1 and TRBJ1-1, with 7 bases lining up with TRBD1. The CDR3 is 15 residues long. Looked up from germline, CDR1 is SGHRS and CDR2 is YFSETQ.

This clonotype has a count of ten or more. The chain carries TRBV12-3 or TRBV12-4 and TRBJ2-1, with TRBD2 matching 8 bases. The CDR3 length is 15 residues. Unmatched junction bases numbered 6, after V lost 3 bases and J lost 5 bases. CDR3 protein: CASSFYGGANNEQFF. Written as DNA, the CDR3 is TGTGCCAGCAGTTTCTACGGGGGGGCCAACAATGAGCAGTTCTTC.

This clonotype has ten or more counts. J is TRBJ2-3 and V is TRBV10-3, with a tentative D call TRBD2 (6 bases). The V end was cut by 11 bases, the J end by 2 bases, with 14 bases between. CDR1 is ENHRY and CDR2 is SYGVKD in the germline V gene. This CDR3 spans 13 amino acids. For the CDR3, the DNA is TGTGCCGCCAAAGGGACTTCCACAGATACGCAGTATTTT. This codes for CAAKGTSTDTQYF.

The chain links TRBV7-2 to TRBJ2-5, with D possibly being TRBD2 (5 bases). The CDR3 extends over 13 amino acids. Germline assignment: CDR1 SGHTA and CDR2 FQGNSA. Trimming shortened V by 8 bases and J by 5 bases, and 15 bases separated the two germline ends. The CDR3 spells CASREAGRETQYF. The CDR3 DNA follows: TGTGCCAGCCGCGAGGCGGGTAGGGAGACCCAGTACTTC.

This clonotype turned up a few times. The CDR3 coding sequence is TGTGCCACCAGTGTGGCTAGTGCAGATACGCAGTATTTT. This gives the protein CATSVASADTQYF. The chain carries TRBV24-1 and TRBJ2-3, with D hard to call. The CDR3 has 13 residues. Germline V gene sequence: CDR1 KGHDR, CDR2 SFDVKD. The V end was cut by 5 bases, the J end by 4 bases, with 9 bases between.

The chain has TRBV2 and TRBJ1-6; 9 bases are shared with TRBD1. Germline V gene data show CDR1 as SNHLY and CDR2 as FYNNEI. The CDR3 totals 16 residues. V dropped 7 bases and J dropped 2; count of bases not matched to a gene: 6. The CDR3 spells CASTRQGVAYNSPLHF. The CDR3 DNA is TGTGCCAGCACCAGACAGGGGGTCGCCTATAATTCACCCCTCCACTTT. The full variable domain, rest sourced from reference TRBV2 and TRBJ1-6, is EPEVTQTPSHQVTQMGQEVILRCVPISNHLYFYWYRQILGQKVEFLVSFYNNEISEKSEIFDDQFSVERPDGSNFTLKIRSTKLEDSAMYFCASTRQGVAYNSPLHFGNGTRLTVT.

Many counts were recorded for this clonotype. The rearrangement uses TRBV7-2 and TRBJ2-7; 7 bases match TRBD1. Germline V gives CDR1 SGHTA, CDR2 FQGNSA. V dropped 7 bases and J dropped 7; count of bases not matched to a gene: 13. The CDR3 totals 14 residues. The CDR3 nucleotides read TGTGCCAGCACCATGGCTCAGGGGGTGAGGGAGCAGTACTTC. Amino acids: CASTMAQGVREQYF.

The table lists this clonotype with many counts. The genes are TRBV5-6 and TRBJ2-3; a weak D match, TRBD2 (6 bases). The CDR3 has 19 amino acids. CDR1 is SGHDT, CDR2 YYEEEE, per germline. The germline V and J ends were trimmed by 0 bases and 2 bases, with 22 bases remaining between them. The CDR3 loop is CASSLGAAGIPSFTDTQYF. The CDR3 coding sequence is TGTGCCAGCAGCTTGGGTGCAGCGGGCATACCTTCTTTCACAGATACGCAGTATTTT.

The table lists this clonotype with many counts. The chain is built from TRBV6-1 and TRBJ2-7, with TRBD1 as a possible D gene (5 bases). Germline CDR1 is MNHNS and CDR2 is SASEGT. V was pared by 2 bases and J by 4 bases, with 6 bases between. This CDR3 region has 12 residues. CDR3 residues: CASSERQYEQYF. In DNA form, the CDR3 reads TGTGCCAGCAGTGAAAGACAGTACGAGCAGTACTTC.

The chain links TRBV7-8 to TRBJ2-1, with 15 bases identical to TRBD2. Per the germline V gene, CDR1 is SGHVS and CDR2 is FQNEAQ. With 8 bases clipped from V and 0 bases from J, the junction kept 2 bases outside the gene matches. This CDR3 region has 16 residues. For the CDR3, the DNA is TGTGCCAGCGAGGGACTAGCGGGGGGCTCCTACAATGAGCAGTTCTTC. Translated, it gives CASEGLAGGSYNEQFF.

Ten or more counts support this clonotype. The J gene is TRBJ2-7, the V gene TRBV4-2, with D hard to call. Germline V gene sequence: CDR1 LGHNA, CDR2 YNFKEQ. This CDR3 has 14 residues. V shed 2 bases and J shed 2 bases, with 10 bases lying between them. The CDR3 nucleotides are TGTGCCAGCAGCCAACCGGACGCCACCTACGAGCAGTACTTC. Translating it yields CASSQPDATYEQYF.

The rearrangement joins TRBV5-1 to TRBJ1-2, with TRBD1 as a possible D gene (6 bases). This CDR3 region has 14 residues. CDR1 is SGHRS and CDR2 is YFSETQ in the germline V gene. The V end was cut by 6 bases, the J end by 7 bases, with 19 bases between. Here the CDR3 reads CASTLLSGEGGYTF. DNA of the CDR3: TGCGCCAGCACCCTTCTTTCAGGGGAGGGTGGCTACACCTTC.

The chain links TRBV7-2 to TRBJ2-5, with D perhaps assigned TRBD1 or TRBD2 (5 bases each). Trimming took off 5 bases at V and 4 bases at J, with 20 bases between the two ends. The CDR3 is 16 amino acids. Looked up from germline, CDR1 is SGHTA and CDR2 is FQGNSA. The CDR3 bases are TGTGCCAGCAGCCCAAACTCGGGACGGCGCGGAGAGACCCAGTACTTC. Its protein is CASSPNSGRRGETQYF.

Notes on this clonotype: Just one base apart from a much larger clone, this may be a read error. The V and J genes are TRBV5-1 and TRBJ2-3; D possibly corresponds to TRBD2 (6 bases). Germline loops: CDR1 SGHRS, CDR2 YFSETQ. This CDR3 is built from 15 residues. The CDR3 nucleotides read TGCGCCAGCAGCCCCGGACTAACGCTGAGGGATACGCGGTATTTT. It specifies CASSPGLTLRDTRYF. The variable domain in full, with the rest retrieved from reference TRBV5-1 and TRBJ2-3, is KAGVTQTPRYLIKTRGQQVTLSCSPISGHRSVSWYQQTPGQGLQFLFEYFSETQRNKGNFPGRFSGRQFSNSRSEMNVSTLELGDSALYLCASSPGLTLRDTRYFGPGTRLTVL.

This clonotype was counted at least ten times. Here the CDR3 reads CASSFRAGEGVRETQYF. Written as DNA, the CDR3 is TGTGCCAGCAGTTTTAGAGCGGGGGAGGGGGTAAGAGAGACCCAGTACTTC. This chain uses TRBV27 with TRBJ2-5; 8 bases agree with TRBD2. The CDR3 is made up of 17 amino acids. V shed 3 bases, J shed 4 bases, and the junction held 13 bases outside the gene matches. Germline lookup yields CDR1 MNHEY and CDR2 SMNVEV (reference sequence).